This T cell receptor (beta chain) was recovered during a study of graft-versus-host responses after intestinal transplantation. With regard to this clone: Its cognate antigen is unknown.

Profiled with immunoSEQ multiplex PCR; TCRdb holds only in-frame clones, not every one. This table holds 130,000 or so clones, around nine tenths found once. The sequences come from unstimulated CD4+ T cells sorted from spleen or lymph node cells, collected before intestinal transplant. This receptor was identified in a human donor who received an intestinal transplant.

The CDR3 DNA sequence: TGTGCCAGCAGTTGGGGACAGGGCTTCTATGGCTACACCTTC. Translating it yields CASSWGQGFYGYTF. The chain recombines TRBV27 with TRBJ1-2; TRBD1 matches 9 bases. Germline trimming cut 4 bases from V and 4 bases from J; bases unmatched to any gene: 4. The CDR3 has 14 amino acids. Germline CDR1 reads MNHEY; CDR2 reads SMNVEV (reference sequence).